One sample yielded the 9 T cell receptor beta chains listed below, sequenced in a study of cytomegalovirus exposure and HLA in healthy donors. Primers included in the PCR were 60 Vbeta and 13 Jbeta primers. Measured with immunoSEQ multiplex PCR; TCRdb has only the in-frame clones, and not every one. In the table there are about 240,000 clones, around 81% of which are singletons. Sequencing was performed on PBMCs. The receptors come from a woman aged 55-69 years in good health and CMV-seropositive.

This clone showed up just once. The V and J genes are TRBV14 and TRBJ2-7, with a tentative D call TRBD1 (6 bases). V was shortened by 4 bases and J by 0 bases, with 7 bases between the two germline ends. There are 13 residues in the CDR3. In germline, CDR1 is SGHDN, CDR2 FVKESK. Here the CDR3 DNA reads TGTGCCAGCAGCCTACAGGGCTCCTACGAGCAGTACTTC. Translation gives CASSLQGSYEQYF.

The chain is built from TRBV18 and TRBJ2-2, with D possibly TRBD1 on 5 matching bases. Trimming shortened V by 1 base and J by 0 bases, and 6 bases separated the two germline ends. Germline V lookup: CDR1 KGHSH, CDR2 LQKENI. The CDR3 has 15 residues. CDR3 sequence (DNA): TGTGCCAGCTCACCACTACAGGCGAACACCGGGGAGCTGTTTTTT. Amino acid sequence: CASSPLQANTGELFF.

This rearrangement joins TRBV5-1 to TRBJ1-4; D gene ambiguous. Trimming stripped 4 bases from V and 5 bases from J, with 15 bases between. Germline-derived CDR1 and CDR2 are SGHRS and YFSETQ. This CDR3 has 15 residues. CDR3 DNA: TGCGCCAGCAGCAGCGGACGGACGATAAATGAAAAACTGTTTTTT. Translation: CASSSGRTINEKLFF.

The chain uses TRBV2 and TRBJ1-1, with 7 bases aligning to TRBD1. The germline gives CDR1 SNHLY, CDR2 FYNNEI. The CDR3 consists of 14 residues. The V and J ends lost 7 bases and 1 base, in that order; junction bases with no gene match: 6. The CDR3 bases are TGTGCCAGCATACAGACAGGGCGGAACACTGAAGCTTTCTTT. It specifies CASIQTGRNTEAFF.

This chain joins TRBV10-1 and TRBJ2-5; D possibly corresponds to TRBD1 (7 bases). Looked up from germline, CDR1 is WNHNN and CDR2 is SYGVQD (reference sequence). V was trimmed by 6 bases and J by 7 bases, leaving 9 bases between them. This CDR3 has 11 residues. In DNA form, the CDR3 reads TGCGCCAGCAGCCAGGGGGGGACCCAGTACTTC. Translation: CASSQGGTQYF.

The chain links TRBV5-1 to TRBJ2-2, with 7 bases matching TRBD2. CDR1 SGHRS and CDR2 YFSETQ come from the germline V gene. V was pared by 0 bases and J by 9 bases, with 8 bases of the junction left unmatched. The CDR3 covers 15 residues. CDR3 bases: TGCGCCAGCAGCTTGGATGGGGCGGGAGCTAGGGAGCTGTTTTTT. This gives the protein CASSLDGAGARELFF.

This chain connects TRBV11-2 to TRBJ1-2; TRBD1 matches 7 bases. Unmatched junction bases numbered 5, after V lost 5 bases and J lost 5 bases. CDR1 SGHAT and CDR2 FQNNGV come from the germline V gene. The CDR3 is made up of 13 amino acids. CDR3 residues: CASSPDRQYGYTF. CDR3 DNA sequence: TGTGCCAGCAGCCCGGACAGGCAATATGGCTACACCTTC.

This clone was recorded a few times. The rearrangement joins TRBV27 to TRBJ2-4; possible D gene TRBD2, 5 bases. The CDR3 loop spans 13 amino acids. The germline gives CDR1 MNHEY, CDR2 SMNVEV (reference sequence). Trimming took off 7 bases at V and 14 bases at J, with 21 bases between the two ends. CDR3 sequence (DNA): TGTGCCAGCAAGATGAGAGGCAGCGGACGGGAGTACTTC. It codes for CASKMRGSGREYF.

The chain uses TRBV5-1 and TRBJ1-4; D might be TRBD1 (6 bases). V was pared by 7 bases and J by 7 bases, with 14 bases between. The CDR3 runs to 13 residues. Germline CDR1 and CDR2: SGHRS and YFSETQ. The CDR3: CASRNREGEKLFF. The CDR3 DNA reads TGCGCCAGCCGAAACAGGGAGGGTGAAAAACTGTTTTTT.